Below are 5 T cell receptor beta chains sequenced from a single sample in a study of blood T cell repertoires in COVID-19. Profiled with immunoSEQ multiplex PCR; TCRdb holds only in-frame clones, not every one. The data show approximately 30,000 clones, 76% seen once. Sequenced sample: peripheral blood. The origin of the receptors is a man aged 65 to 85 with acute or convalescent COVID-19.

This clone has more than one count but fewer than ten. Its ends do not fully match the called genes, so a read error is possible. The chain uses TRBV5-6 and TRBJ2-1; TRBD2 matches 8 bases. Germline assignment: CDR1 SGHDT and CDR2 YYEEEE. CDR3 size: 11 residues. The DNA for the CDR3 is TGTGCCAGCAGCACCCCGGGACTAGAGATCTTC. It translates to CASSTPGLEIF.

CDR3 sequence reads: CASSGRDRGRETQYF. The DNA of the CDR3 is TGTGCCAGCAGTGGCCGGGACAGAGGTCGGGAGACCCAGTACTTC. The rearrangement uses TRBV28 and TRBJ2-5; 7 bases agree with TRBD1. CDR1 MDHEN and CDR2 SYDVKM come from the germline V gene. After removal of 5 bases from V and 5 bases from J, the junction contained 11 bases not matched to a gene. This CDR3 has 15 amino acids.

The chain is built from TRBV19 and TRBJ2-7; 7 positions agree with TRBD1. Germline assignment: CDR1 LNHDA and CDR2 SQIVND (reference sequence). The CDR3 consists of 15 residues. The junction had 9 bases not matched to a gene; V was cut back by 5 bases and J by 2 bases. This CDR3 is CASSVRQGITYEQYF. The DNA of the CDR3 is TGTGCCAGTAGTGTCCGACAGGGAATCACCTACGAGCAGTACTTC.

The rearrangement links TRBV5-4 to TRBJ2-5; 7 nucleotides align to TRBD1. V was pared by 4 bases and J by 4 bases, with 7 bases of the junction left unmatched. The CDR3 runs to 14 residues. Germline values: CDR1 SGHNT, CDR2 YYREEE (reference sequence). Here the CDR3 reads CASSQRQGLETQYF. CDR3 sequence (DNA): TGTGCCAGCAGCCAAAGACAGGGCCTAGAGACCCAGTACTTC.

The V and J genes are TRBV7-9 and TRBJ2-5; D might be TRBD2 (6 bases). The V end was cut by 5 bases, the J end by 5 bases, with 18 bases between. Germline CDR1 reads SEHNR; CDR2 reads FQNEAQ (reference sequence). CDR3 length: 15 residues. The CDR3 loop is CASSPWGGVKETQYF. CDR3 coding DNA: TGTGCCAGCAGCCCCTGGGGCGGGGTGAAGGAGACCCAGTACTTC.